These 11 T cell receptor beta chains share one sample of origin, sequenced in a study of neurological immune-mediated disorders. MiXCR, applied by TCRdb to the 5' RACE reads, yields one record per CDR3 protein. The profile shows almost 85,000 distinct CDR3 sequences, 2.5% to 3% of them singletons. What was sequenced was PBMCs. These receptors were collected from a woman aged 30 to 39 with multiple sclerosis.

The table lists this clonotype with many counts. The J gene is TRBJ2-5, the V gene TRBV5-5, with unresolved D. The V and J ends lost 2 bases and 3 bases respectively, with 8 bases between them. Germline V gene data show CDR1 as SGHKS and CDR2 as YYEKEE (reference sequence). This CDR3 spans 13 amino acids. CDR3 sequence reads: CASSFQPEETQYF. CDR3 in DNA: TGTGCCAGCAGCTTCCAACCAGAAGAGACCCAGTACTTC.

This clonotype has ten or more counts. The V call is TRBV6-2 or TRBV6-3, the J call TRBJ2-7, with D hard to call. Germline-derived CDR1 and CDR2 are MNHEY and SVGEGT. The CDR3 is 15 amino acids. Deletions cut 5 bases from V and 0 bases from J, with 14 bases between. As DNA, the CDR3 is TGTGCCAGCAGTCCCAGCGCCCTCTTCTCCTACGAGCAGTACTTC. This gives the protein CASSPSALFSYEQYF.

This clonotype was seen ten or more times. The chain uses TRBV5-1 and TRBJ1-4; the D is unclear. Germline CDR1 is SGHRS and CDR2 is YFSETQ. Trimming pared 0 bases from V and 7 bases from J, leaving 10 bases between. The CDR3 contains 14 residues. CDR3 sequence: CASSLAGRSEKLFF. CDR3 DNA sequence: TGCGCCAGCAGCTTGGCAGGAAGGAGTGAAAAACTGTTTTTT.

This clonotype was detected many times. V usage is TRBV7-2 and J usage is TRBJ1-1; D is undetermined. This CDR3 region has 11 residues. Germline assignment: CDR1 SGHTA and CDR2 FQGNSA. V lost 4 bases and J lost 7, with 7 bases in between. Written as DNA, the CDR3 is TGTGCCAGCAGCTCCATTTATGAAGCTTTCTTT. Translating gives CASSSIYEAFF.

The chain employs TRBV11-2 and TRBJ2-1, with D hard to call. Deletions cut 4 bases from V and 5 bases from J, with 6 bases between. Germline CDR1 is SGHAT and CDR2 is FQNNGV. The CDR3 is 12 residues long. Written as DNA, the CDR3 is TGTGCCAGCAGCTGGGCAAACAATGAGCAGTTCTTC. It specifies CASSWANNEQFF.

At least ten counts were recorded for this clonotype. This chain connects TRBV12-3 or TRBV12-4 to TRBJ2-3, with D hard to call. CDR3 length: 13 residues. Trimming stripped 3 bases from V and 4 bases from J, with 8 bases between. The CDR3 bases are TGTGCCAGCAGTTTTTTTGGTGCAGATACGCAGTATTTT. It is translated as CASSFFGADTQYF.

This clonotype came up many times. The chain couples TRBV7-9 to TRBJ2-2; no reliable D call. Per germline, CDR1 SEHNR and CDR2 FQNEAQ (reference sequence). Trimming stripped 5 bases from V and 0 bases from J, with 13 bases between. The CDR3 is 16 amino acids. CDR3 nucleotides: TGTGCCAGCAGCCCACTAAGGGTCGCGAACACCGGGGAGCTGTTTTTT. Translating gives CASSPLRVANTGELFF.

This clonotype was seen at least ten times. The chain joins TRBV20-1 to TRBJ1-1; 8 positions agree with TRBD1. The germline CDR1 and CDR2 sequences are DFQATT and SNEGSKA (reference sequence). The CDR3 spans 13 residues. The junction had 3 bases not matched to a gene; V was cut back by 6 bases and J by 0 bases. The CDR3 DNA reads TGCAGTGCCAGGGACAGGTTGAACACTGAAGCTTTCTTT. Encoded protein: CSARDRLNTEAFF.

This clonotype was counted many times. V usage is TRBV29-1 and J usage is TRBJ2-3; possible D gene TRBD2, 5 bases. This CDR3 comprises 13 residues. The germline V gene encodes CDR1 SQVTM and CDR2 ANQGSEA. Trimming removed 6 bases at V and 6 bases at J, with 16 bases between. The CDR3 DNA sequence: TGCAGCGTCGTAAGCCCTGGCGGGGATACGCAGTATTTT. Residues: CSVVSPGGDTQYF.

This clonotype has a count of ten or more. The chain carries TRBV18 and TRBJ2-4, with 11 nucleotides matching TRBD1. CDR3 length equals 19 residues. Germline loops: CDR1 KGHSH, CDR2 LQKENI. V shed 2 bases, J shed 0 bases, and the junction held 9 bases outside the gene matches. The CDR3 nucleotides are TGTGCCAGCTCACCATTCGGGACAGGGGGAACCCGAGCCAAAAACATTCAGTACTTC. Translating it yields CASSPFGTGGTRAKNIQYF.

On this clonotype: In this CDR3 the conserved last residue, phenylalanine or tryptophan, is missing, so a read error is likely. The DNA is left out, because the CDR3 cannot be placed on it with certainty; the CDR3 is given as TCRdb lists it. The chain's CDR3 is CSARDSGLNN. The genes are TRBV20-1 and TRBJ2-1; the table's D call TRBD2 went unverified against the DNA. Germline lookup yields CDR1 DFQATT and CDR2 SNEGSKA (reference sequence). Both ends counted, the CDR3 spans 10 residues.